This T cell receptor (beta chain) is from a study of CD8+CD57+ T cells in acquired aplastic anemia. Turning to the study itself: Sorted cells (CD4+ and CD8+) yielded DNA amounts that averaged roughly 3.5 ug.

General study points: Patients had fewer than 35 CD8+ CDR3 sequences in common with controls (the shared set).

Remarks on this clonotype: The antigen is not known.

For CDR3 and TCR beta VDJ profiling, genomic DNA was the template used. TCRdb itself ran the reads through MiXCR, one entry per CDR3 protein. The data contain under 200,000 distinct CDR3 sequences, around half of them singletons. Individuals selected for sequencing had exhibited CD8+CD57+ cell expansion on flow cytometry. Acquired aplastic anemia of severe grade affected all patients. The V end was cut by 0 bases, the J end by 8 bases, with 20 bases between. The CDR3 is 17 amino acids. CDR1 is LNHNV and CDR2 is YYDKDF in the germline V gene (reference sequence). This TCR derives from a human donor with aplastic anemia. The sequencing input was sorted CD4+, CD8+, or CD8+CD57+ T cells (not recorded which) from PBMCs. The chain couples TRBV15 to TRBJ2-1; the D gene could be TRBD1 or TRBD2 (6 bases each). The CDR3 sequence is CATSRDRGRGLGDEQFF. The CDR3 region has the DNA TGTGCCACCAGCAGAGATAGGGGACGGGGGCTCGGGGATGAGCAGTTCTTC. Drawing the rest from reference TRBV15 and TRBJ2-1, the complete variable domain is DAMVIQNPRYQVTQFGKPVTLSCSQTLNHNVMYWYQQKSSQAPKLLFHYYDKDFNNEADTPDNFQSRRPNTSFCFLDIRSPGLGDTAMYLCATSRDRGRGLGDEQFFGPGTRLTVL.